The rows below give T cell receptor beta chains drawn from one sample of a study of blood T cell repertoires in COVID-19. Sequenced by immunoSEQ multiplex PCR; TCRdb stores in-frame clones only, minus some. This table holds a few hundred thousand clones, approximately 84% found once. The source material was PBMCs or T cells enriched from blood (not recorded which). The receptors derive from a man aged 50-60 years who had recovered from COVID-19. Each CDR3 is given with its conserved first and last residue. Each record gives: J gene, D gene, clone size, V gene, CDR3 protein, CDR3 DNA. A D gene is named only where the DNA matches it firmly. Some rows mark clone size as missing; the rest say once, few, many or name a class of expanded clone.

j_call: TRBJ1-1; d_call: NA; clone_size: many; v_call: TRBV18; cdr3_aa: CASSPTGLADTEAFF; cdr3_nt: TGTGCCAGCTCCCCAACAGGCTTGGCGGACACTGAAGCTTTCTTT
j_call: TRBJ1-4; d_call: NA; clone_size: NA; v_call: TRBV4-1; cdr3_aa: CASSEGVSEKLFF; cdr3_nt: TGCGCCAGCAGCGAGGGAGTTTCTGAAAAACTGTTTTTT
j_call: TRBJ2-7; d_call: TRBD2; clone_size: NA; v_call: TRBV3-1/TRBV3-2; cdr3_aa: CASSQGVAGGSLFEQYF; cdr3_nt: TGTGCCAGCAGCCAAGGGGTAGCGGGAGGGAGTCTCTTCGAGCAGTACTTC
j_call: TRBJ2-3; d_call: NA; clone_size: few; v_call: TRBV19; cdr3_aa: CASRQGSTDTQYF; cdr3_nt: TGTGCCAGTAGGCAGGGTAGCACAGATACGCAGTATTTT
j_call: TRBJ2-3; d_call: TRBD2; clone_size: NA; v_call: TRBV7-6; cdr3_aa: CASSLQAGGLTDTQYF; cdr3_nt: TGTGCCAGCAGCTTACAAGCGGGGGGCCTGACAGATACGCAGTATTTT
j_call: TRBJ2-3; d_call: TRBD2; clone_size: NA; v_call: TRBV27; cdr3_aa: CASKIIAGGLGDTQYF; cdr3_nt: TGTGCCAGCAAGATAATAGCGGGGGGGCTCGGAGATACGCAGTATTTT
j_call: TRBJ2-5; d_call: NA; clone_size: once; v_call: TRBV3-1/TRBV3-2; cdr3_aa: CASSHGGTLQETQYF; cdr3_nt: TGTGCCAGCAGCCATGGCGGGACCCTTCAAGAGACCCAGTACTTC
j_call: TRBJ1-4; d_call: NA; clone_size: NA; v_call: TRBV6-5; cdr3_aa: CASSYSMREKLFF; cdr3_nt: TGTGCCAGCAGTTACTCTATGAGGGAAAAACTGTTTTTT
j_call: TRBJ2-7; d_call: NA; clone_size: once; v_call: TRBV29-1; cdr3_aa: CSVEKTVHEQYF; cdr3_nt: TGCAGCGTTGAAAAGACAGTCCACGAGCAGTACTTC
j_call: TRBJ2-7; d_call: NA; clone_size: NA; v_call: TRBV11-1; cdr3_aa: CASSLQVYEQYF; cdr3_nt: TGTGCCAGCAGCTTACAGGTCTACGAGCAGTACTTC
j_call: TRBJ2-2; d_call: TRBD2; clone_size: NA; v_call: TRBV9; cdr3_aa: CASSGGLAANTGELFF; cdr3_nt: TGTGCCAGCAGCGGGGGACTAGCGGCGAACACCGGGGAGCTGTTTTTT
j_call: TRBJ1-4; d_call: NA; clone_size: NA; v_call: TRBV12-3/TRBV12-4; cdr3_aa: CATQGRVNEKLFF; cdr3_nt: TGTGCCACCCAGGGGCGGGTTAATGAAAAACTGTTTTTT
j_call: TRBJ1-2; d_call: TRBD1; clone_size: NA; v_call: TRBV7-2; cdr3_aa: CASSLALGTAILGYTF; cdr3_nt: TGTGCCAGCAGCTTAGCCTTAGGGACAGCGATCCTTGGCTACACCTTC
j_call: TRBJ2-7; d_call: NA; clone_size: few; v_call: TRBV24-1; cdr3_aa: CATSQLDEQYF; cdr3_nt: TGTGCCACCAGTCAACTTGACGAGCAGTACTTC
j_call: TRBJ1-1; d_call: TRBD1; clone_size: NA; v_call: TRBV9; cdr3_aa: CASSVGQGSFTEAFF; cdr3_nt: TGTGCCAGCAGCGTTGGACAGGGATCTTTCACTGAAGCTTTCTTT
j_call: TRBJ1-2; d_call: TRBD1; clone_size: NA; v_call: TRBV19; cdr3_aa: CASSGQGTGYTF; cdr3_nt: TGTGCCAGTAGTGGACAGGGAACTGGCTACACCTTC
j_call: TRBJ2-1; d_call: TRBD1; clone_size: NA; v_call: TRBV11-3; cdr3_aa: CASSRAPGTGGSRGEQFF; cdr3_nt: TGTGCCAGCAGCCGCGCCCCGGGGACAGGCGGGTCCAGGGGGGAGCAGTTCTTC
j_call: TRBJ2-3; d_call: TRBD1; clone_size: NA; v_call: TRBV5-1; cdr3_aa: CASSFDRVGIDTQYF; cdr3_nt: TGCGCCAGCAGCTTCGACAGGGTGGGAATAGATACGCAGTATTTT
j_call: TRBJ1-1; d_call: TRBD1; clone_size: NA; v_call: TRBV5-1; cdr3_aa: CASSLGQGAMGTEAFF; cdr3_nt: TGCGCCAGCAGCTTGGGCCAGGGGGCGATGGGGACTGAAGCTTTCTTT
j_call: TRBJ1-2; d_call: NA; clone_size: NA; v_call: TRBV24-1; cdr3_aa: CATSDTGFSGYTF; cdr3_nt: TGTGCCACCAGTGACACAGGGTTCAGTGGCTACACCTTC
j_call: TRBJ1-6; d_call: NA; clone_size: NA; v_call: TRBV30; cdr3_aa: CAWSAQGLIGSPLHF; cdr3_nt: TGTGCCTGGAGTGCACAGGGATTGATAGGCTCACCCCTCCACTTT
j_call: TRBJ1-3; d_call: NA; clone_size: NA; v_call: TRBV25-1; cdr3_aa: CAQGADSGNTIYF; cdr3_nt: TGTGCCCAGGGCGCCGACTCTGGAAACACCATATATTTT
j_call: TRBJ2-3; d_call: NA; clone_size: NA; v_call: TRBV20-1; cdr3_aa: CSARQADTQYF; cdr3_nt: TGCAGTGCTAGACAGGCAGATACGCAGTATTTT
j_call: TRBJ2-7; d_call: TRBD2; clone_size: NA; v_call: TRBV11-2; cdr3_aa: CASSLEVLAGDEQYF; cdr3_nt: TGTGCCAGCAGCTTAGAGGTCCTAGCGGGAGACGAGCAGTACTTC
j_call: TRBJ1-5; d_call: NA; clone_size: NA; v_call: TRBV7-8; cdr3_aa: CASSSGFAYSNQPQHF; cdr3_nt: TGTGCCAGCAGCTCCGGTTTCGCCTATAGCAATCAGCCCCAGCATTTT
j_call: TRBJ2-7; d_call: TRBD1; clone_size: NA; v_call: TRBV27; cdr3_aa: CASSFHRGLSSYEQYF; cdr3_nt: TGTGCCAGCAGTTTCCACAGGGGGCTCAGCTCCTACGAGCAGTACTTC
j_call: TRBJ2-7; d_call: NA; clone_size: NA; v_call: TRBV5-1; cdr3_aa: CASSLGSSIAEQYF; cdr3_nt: TGCGCCAGCAGCTTGGGGTCCTCCATAGCAGAGCAGTACTTC
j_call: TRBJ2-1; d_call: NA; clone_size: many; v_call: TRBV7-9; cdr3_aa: CASSQNEQFF; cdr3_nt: TGTGCCAGCAGCCAGAATGAGCAGTTCTTC
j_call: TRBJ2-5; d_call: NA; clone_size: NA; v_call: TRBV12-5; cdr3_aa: CASGLRLESQYF; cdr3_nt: TGTGCTAGTGGTTTGAGGCTAGAGAGCCAGTACTTC
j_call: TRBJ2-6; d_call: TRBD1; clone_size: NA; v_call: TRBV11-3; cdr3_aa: CASSSPLLGQGKAGANVLTF; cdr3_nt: TGTGCCAGCAGCTCCCCCTTATTGGGACAGGGAAAGGCAGGGGCCAACGTCCTGACTTTC
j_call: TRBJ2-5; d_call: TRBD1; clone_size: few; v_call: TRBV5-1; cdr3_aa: CASSLRQGEETQYF; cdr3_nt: TGCGCCAGCAGCCTTAGACAGGGGGAAGAGACCCAGTACTTC
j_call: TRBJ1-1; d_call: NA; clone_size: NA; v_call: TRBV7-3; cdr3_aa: CASSAGNPPEAFF; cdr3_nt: TGTGCCAGCAGCGCTGGCAATCCCCCTGAAGCTTTCTTT
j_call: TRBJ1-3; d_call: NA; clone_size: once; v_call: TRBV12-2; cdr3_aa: CASRLARQPDSGNTIYF; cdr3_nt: TGTGCAAGTCGCTTAGCGAGACAGCCAGACTCTGGAAACACCATATATTTT
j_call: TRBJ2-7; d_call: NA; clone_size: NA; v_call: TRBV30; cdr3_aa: CAWSPGEVRREQYF; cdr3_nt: TGTGCCTGGAGTCCCGGGGAAGTAAGACGCGAGCAGTACTTC
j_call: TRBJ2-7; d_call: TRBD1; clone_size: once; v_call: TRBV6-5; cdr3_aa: CASSPNPGQTYEQYF; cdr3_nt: TGTGCCAGCAGTCCCAACCCGGGACAGACCTACGAGCAGTACTTC
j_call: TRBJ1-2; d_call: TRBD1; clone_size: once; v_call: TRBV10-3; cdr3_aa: CAISEPDRGRLGDYGYTF; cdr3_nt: TGTGCCATCAGTGAGCCGGACAGGGGCCGGTTGGGGGACTATGGCTACACCTTC
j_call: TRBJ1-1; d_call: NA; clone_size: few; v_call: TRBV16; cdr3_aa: CASSQSGANTEAFF; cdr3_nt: TGTGCCAGCAGCCAATCGGGGGCGAACACTGAAGCTTTCTTT
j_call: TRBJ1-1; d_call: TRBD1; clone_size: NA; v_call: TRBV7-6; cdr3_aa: CASSLQGEMNTEAFF; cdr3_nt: TGTGCCAGCAGCTTGCAGGGGGAAATGAACACTGAAGCTTTCTTT
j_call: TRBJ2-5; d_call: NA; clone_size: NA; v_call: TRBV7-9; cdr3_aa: CASSWTTNQETQYF; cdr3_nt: TGTGCCAGCAGCTGGACAACAAACCAAGAGACCCAGTACTTC
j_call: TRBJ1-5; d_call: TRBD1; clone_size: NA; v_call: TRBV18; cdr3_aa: CASSGRTGEAQHF; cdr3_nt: TGTGCCAGCTCAGGGAGAACAGGGGAGGCCCAGCATTTT
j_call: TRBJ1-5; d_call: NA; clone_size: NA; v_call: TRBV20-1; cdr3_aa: CSASDSGNPSNQPQHF; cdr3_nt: TGCAGTGCTAGTGATTCAGGGAATCCGAGCAATCAGCCCCAGCATTTT
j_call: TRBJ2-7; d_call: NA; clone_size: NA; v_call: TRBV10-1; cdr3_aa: CASSDGGIGGYEQYF; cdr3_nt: TGCGCCAGCAGTGATGGGGGGATAGGCGGCTACGAGCAGTACTTC
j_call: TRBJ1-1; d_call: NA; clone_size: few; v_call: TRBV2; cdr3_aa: CASYAMPGGRGQNTEAFF; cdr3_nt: TGTGCCAGCTATGCCATGCCGGGGGGGCGGGGCCAGAACACTGAAGCTTTCTTT
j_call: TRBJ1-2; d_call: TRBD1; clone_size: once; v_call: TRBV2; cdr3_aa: CASDKTGAKGYGYTF; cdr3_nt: TGTGCCAGCGATAAAACAGGGGCCAAAGGCTATGGCTACACCTTC
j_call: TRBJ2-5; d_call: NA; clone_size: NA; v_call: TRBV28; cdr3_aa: CASSPTGWPQYF; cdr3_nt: TGTGCCAGCAGTCCGACAGGTTGGCCCCAGTACTTC
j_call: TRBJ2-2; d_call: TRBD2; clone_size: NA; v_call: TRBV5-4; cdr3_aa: CASSPLAGAGELFF; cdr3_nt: TGTGCCAGCAGCCCCCTCGCGGGGGCCGGGGAGCTGTTTTTT
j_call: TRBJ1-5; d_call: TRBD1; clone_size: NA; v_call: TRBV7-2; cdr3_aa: CASSLIGGAVQPQHF; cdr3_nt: TGTGCCAGCAGCTTGATAGGGGGCGCAGTTCAGCCCCAGCATTTT
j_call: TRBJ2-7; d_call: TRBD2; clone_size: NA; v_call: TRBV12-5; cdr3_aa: CASGLASGSSYEQYF; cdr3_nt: TGTGCTAGTGGTTTGGCTAGCGGGAGCTCCTACGAGCAGTACTTC